The clone carrying this T cell receptor beta chain was picked up a small number of times. The antigen is not known. CDR3 length: 16 residues. Germline CDR1 and CDR2: MNHEY and SVGAGI. With 4 bases clipped from V and 2 bases from J, the junction kept 1 base outside the gene matches. This sample was included in a study of T-cell memory formation after mild COVID-19. Each CDR3 protein gets one entry after TCRdb re-called the 5' RACE reads with MiXCR. Among a few hundred thousand distinct CDR3 sequences, roughly 25% were seen once, and the ten largest hold around 13%. Overall study findings and caveats: Contracting CD4+ clones sat mainly in CM and EM; CD8+ in EMRA.

The sample comprised PBMCs or a T cell subset sorted from them (not recorded which). The chain joins TRBV6-5 to TRBJ2-4; 14 bases fit TRBD2. The sequence was obtained from an adult woman who had mild COVID-19 (a few samples of this study predate the infection). Cell type and time point are not known. CDR3 nucleotide sequence: TGTGCCAGCAGTTGGACTAGCGGGGGGCCCAAAAACATTCAGTACTTC. The encoded protein is CASSWTSGGPKNIQYF.